This T cell receptor beta chain derives from a study of spatial heterogeneity in lung cancer. Study-level background: At a median of around 2 years after resection, follow-up PBMC samples were sequenced when available. For the average unique TCR and UMI combination, more than 8.5 occurrences appeared in raw reads.

A unique molecular identifier was carried by every single TCR cDNA molecule. TCRdb recomputed calls from the 5' RACE reads with MiXCR, one row per CDR3 protein. The table has 110,000 or so distinct CDR3 sequences, 10% to 13% seen once. Documented time point: blood at routine non-recurrence follow-up after resection. Germline loops: CDR1 SNHLY, CDR2 FYNNEI. The length of the CDR3 is 14 residues. Trimming left V 2 bases short and J 3 bases short, with 10 bases between. The source is a female donor with early-stage non-small cell lung cancer. The sample in question was PBMCs, obtained at follow-up. V and J are TRBV2 and TRBJ1-1; D remains ambiguous. CDR3 loop: CASSETIRDTEAFF. The CDR3 nucleotides are TGTGCCAGCAGTGAAACGATAAGAGACACTGAAGCTTTCTTT.